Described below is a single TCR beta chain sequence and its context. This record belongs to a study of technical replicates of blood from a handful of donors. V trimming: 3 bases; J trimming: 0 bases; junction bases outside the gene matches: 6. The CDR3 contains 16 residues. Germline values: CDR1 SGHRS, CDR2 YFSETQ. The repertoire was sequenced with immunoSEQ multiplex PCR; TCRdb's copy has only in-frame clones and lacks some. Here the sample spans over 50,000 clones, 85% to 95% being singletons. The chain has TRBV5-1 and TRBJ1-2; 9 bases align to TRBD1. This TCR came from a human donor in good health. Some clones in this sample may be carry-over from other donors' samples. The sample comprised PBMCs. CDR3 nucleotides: TGCGCCAGCAGCTGGACAGGGGACCCCGCTAACTATGGCTACACCTTC. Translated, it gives CASSWTGDPANYGYTF.